Below are 25 T cell receptor beta chains sequenced from a single sample in a study of tissue T cells after allogeneic stem cell transplantation. TCRdb keeps only in-frame clones here, not all; method: immunoSEQ multiplex PCR. The table records 20,000 to 25,000 clones, approximately 72% of them present only once. The specimen was spleen. These receptors were obtained from a female BALB/c mouse in good health. Mice of this strain are of MHC haplotype H2-d.

Concerning this clone itself: Mouse gene names and germline throughout. The read ends 1 residue shy of where the CDR3 ends; the end is completed using the germline J gene. This chain joins TRBV13-2 and TRBJ1-2; D is undetermined. This CDR3 has 12 amino acids. Germline V gene data show CDR1 as NNHNN and CDR2 as SYGAGS (reference sequence). The V gene lost 2 bases and the J gene lost 4 bases, with 6 bases spanning the gap. CDR3: CASGEGSSDYTF. Partial CDR3 DNA: TGTGCCAGCGGTGAAGGGTCCTCCGACTACACC.

As concerns this clone: Each gene name is a mouse one. The CDR3 end lies 1 residue beyond the end of the read and is filled in from the germline J gene. V gene TRBV13-2 combines with J gene TRBJ2-5; the D gene is possibly TRBD2 (6 bases). V was pared by 3 bases and J by 0 bases, with 8 bases between. The CDR3 length is 14 residues. The germline gives CDR1 NNHNN, CDR2 SYGAGS (reference sequence). Partial CDR3 DNA: TGTGCCAGCGGTGGCTGGGGTAACCAAGACACCCAGTAC. Translated: CASGGWGNQDTQY. The entire CDR3 reads CASGGWGNQDTQYF.

The sample holds one count of this clone. Mouse germline and gene names are used. The CDR3 end falls 1 residue outside the read, so it is completed with the germline J gene. V gene TRBV2 combines with J gene TRBJ1-4; no definite D call. CDR3 size: 16 residues. Trimming shortened V by 0 bases and J by 0 bases, and 8 bases separated the two germline ends. Per germline, CDR1 LGHNA and CDR2 YSYQKL. CDR3 DNA, as far as it was read: TGTGCCAGCAGCCAAGATTCGGATATTTCCAACGAAAGATTATTT. It translates to CASSQDSDISNERLF. The full CDR3 sequence reads CASSQDSDISNERLFF.

Points on this clone: Any gene name here is a mouse gene name. Read data end 1 residue before the CDR3 end; the end is taken from the germline J gene. The chain links TRBV2 to TRBJ2-2; 7 bases map to TRBD2. V shed 0 bases and J 2 bases; nucleotides not matched to a gene: 0. The germline gives CDR1 LGHNA, CDR2 YSYQKL. CDR3 length: 15 amino acids. This CDR3 reads CASSQELGNTGQLYF. The CDR3 DNA, read in part, is TGTGCCAGCAGCCAAGAACTGGGGAACACCGGGCAGCTCTAC. Using reference TRBV2 and TRBJ2-2 for the parts outside the CDR3, the full variable domain is DPKIIQKPKYLVAVTGSEKILICEQYLGHNAMYWYRQSAKKPLEFMFSYSYQKLMDNQTASSRFQPQSSKKNHLDLQITALKPDDSATYFCASSQELGNTGQLYFGEGSKLTVL.

Points on this clone: Germline and genes here are mouse. The CDR3 bases that were read are TGTGCCAGCAGCCAAGTGGGACAATCCAACGAAAGATTATTT. It encodes CASSQVGQSNERLF. The entire CDR3 sequence reads CASSQVGQSNERLFF. J is TRBJ1-4 and V is TRBV5, with D tentatively TRBD1 (6 bases). The CDR3 extends 1 residue past the end of the read, so its final part is completed from the germline J gene. CDR3 length: 15 amino acids. The germline gives CDR1 LGHNA, CDR2 YNLKQL (reference sequence). V shed 1 base and J shed 2 bases, with 8 bases lying between them.

Regarding this clone: Gene names are the mouse ones. The read is 1 residue too short to cover the CDR3 end, so that end is filled in from the germline J gene. The chain combines TRBV3 with TRBJ1-4, with 10 nucleotides matching TRBD1. Germline CDR1 and CDR2: SNHLY and FYNGKV (reference sequence). V gave up 8 bases and J gave up 7 bases; unmatched junction bases: 4. The CDR3 is 13 residues long. The CDR3 DNA, read in part, is TGTGCCAGCGGGACAGGGGAGGGCGAAAGATTATTT. Its translation is CASGTGEGERLF. The full-length CDR3 reads as CASGTGEGERLFF.

On this clone itself: Gene labels here are mouse ones. CDR3: CAWNRERNQAPLF. CDR3 bases read: TGTGCCTGGAACCGGGAACGCAACCAGGCTCCGCTT. V gene TRBV31 combines with J gene TRBJ1-5; unclear D gene. Read data end 1 residue before the CDR3 end; the end is taken from the germline J gene. V lost 4 bases and J lost 3, with 10 bases in between. CDR3 length equals 13 residues. Per germline, CDR1 GKSSPN and CDR2 SITVG.

This clone was observed a few times. Here the gene names and germline are mouse. Read sequence stops 1 residue before the CDR3 end, and the germline J gene provides the missing end. The rearrangement uses TRBV2 and TRBJ2-7; 11 nucleotides line up with TRBD2. Germline V gene data show CDR1 as LGHNA and CDR2 as YSYQKL. V shed 0 bases, J shed 3 bases, and the junction held 1 base outside the gene matches. CDR3 length: 15 amino acids. The sequenced part of the CDR3 DNA is TGTGCCAGCAGCCAAGATGACTGGGGGGGCTATGAACAGTAC. Translated: CASSQDDWGGYEQY. The whole CDR3 sequence is CASSQDDWGGYEQYF.

A remark on this clone: Mouse gene names and germline throughout. Read data end 1 residue before the CDR3 end; the end is taken from the germline J gene. V usage is TRBV13-2 and J usage is TRBJ2-2; D not certain. Germline CDR1 NNHNN, CDR2 SYGAGS (reference sequence). Trimming shortened V by 1 base and J by 1 base, and 5 bases separated the two germline ends. This CDR3 is 14 amino acids long. CDR3 residues: CASGDPGNTGQLYF. CDR3 DNA (partial): TGTGCCAGCGGTGATCCAGGAAACACCGGGCAGCTCTAC.

This clone was detected once. Gene and germline names: mouse. The CDR3 extends 1 residue past the end of the read, so its final part is completed from the germline J gene. The V call is TRBV1, the J call TRBJ1-1; D possibly corresponds to TRBD1 (6 bases). The germline gives CDR1 NSQYPW, CDR2 LRSPGD (reference sequence). This CDR3 has 13 amino acids. V was pared by 1 base and J by 6 bases, with 9 bases between. CDR3: CTCSAAGGPEVFF. Partial CDR3 DNA: TGCACCTGCAGTGCAGCCGGGGGCCCAGAAGTCTTC.

Remarks on this clone: Gene names are mouse gene names. Coverage ceases 1 residue before the CDR3 finishes, and the germline J gene fills in the end. The chain recombines TRBV24 with TRBJ2-1, with a possible D match to TRBD1 (6 bases). Deletions cut 3 bases from V and 6 bases from J, with 18 bases between. The CDR3 extends over 16 amino acids. CDR1 is KGHTA, CDR2 FRNEEI, per germline. CDR3: CASSLFQGRGGAEQFF. CDR3 DNA (partial): TGTGCCAGCAGTCTTTTCCAGGGGAGAGGGGGTGCTGAGCAGTTC.

As concerns this clone: Mouse germline and gene names are used. The CDR3 extends 1 residue past the end of the read, so its final part is completed from the germline J gene. This sample also contains other DNA sequences that code for the same CDR3. The chain has TRBV1 and TRBJ1-5, with TRBD1 matching 10 bases. Trimming took 5 bases from V and 5 from J; bases not matched to a gene: 6. The length of the CDR3 is 15 residues. The germline V gene has CDR1 NSQYPW and CDR2 LRSPGD (reference sequence). The DNA read from the CDR3 is TGCACCTGCAGTTCCGGGACAGGGGCAGACCAGGCTCCGCTT. This codes for CTCSSGTGADQAPL. The complete CDR3 reads CTCSSGTGADQAPLF.

This clone occurred once. The gene names here belong to mouse. The read ends 1 residue early relative to the CDR3; the germline J gene fills the gap. The V call is TRBV19, the J call TRBJ1-1, with 9 bases fitting TRBD1. This CDR3 spans 14 amino acids. With V trimmed by 5 bases and J by 4 bases, 6 bases remained unmatched. The germline V gene encodes CDR1 FNHDT and CDR2 SITEND (reference sequence). This CDR3 is CASSQQGAGTEVFF. Incomplete CDR3 DNA: TGTGCCAGCAGCCAACAGGGGGCGGGCACAGAAGTCTTC.

As to this clone: Mouse germline and gene names are used. The CDR3 end lies 1 residue beyond the end of the read and is filled in from the germline J gene. V gene TRBV13-1 combines with J gene TRBJ2-5; TRBD2 aligns across 11 bases. The CDR3 is made up of 14 amino acids. Looked up from germline, CDR1 is NSHNY and CDR2 is SYGAGN. The trim removed 5 bases at V and 1 base at J, leaving 0 bases unmatched. CDR3 bases read: TGTGCCAGCAGGGACTGGGGGGACCAAGACACCCAGTAC. This encodes CASRDWGDQDTQY. The whole CDR3 protein is CASRDWGDQDTQYF.

In regard to this clone: Any gene name here is a mouse gene name. The read gets to within 1 residue of the CDR3 end, and the germline J gene fills in the rest. This chain connects TRBV31 to TRBJ1-6, with D perhaps matching TRBD1 (5 bases). TRBJ1-6 is an ORF for which the function is uncertain. This CDR3 is 14 amino acids long. Germline V gene sequence: CDR1 GKSSPN, CDR2 SITVG. Trimming took 0 bases from V and 8 from J, leaving 11 bases between them. Here the CDR3 reads CAWSLKGWDSPLYF. Incomplete CDR3 DNA: TGTGCCTGGAGTCTAAAGGGGTGGGATTCGCCCCTCTAC.

Note on this clone: Gene names and germline refer to mouse. The CDR3 goes on 1 residue after the read ends, and that part is filled in from the germline J gene. The chain combines TRBV5 with TRBJ2-5, with TRBD2 identical over 11 bases. The trim removed 1 base at V and 2 bases at J, leaving 5 bases unmatched. The CDR3 has 17 amino acids. Germline assignment: CDR1 LGHNA and CDR2 YNLKQL (reference sequence). The CDR3 is CASSQVLGGRVQDTQYF. CDR3 bases read: TGTGCCAGCAGCCAAGTACTGGGGGGGCGCGTCCAAGACACCCAGTAC.

For this clone: Genes and germline are mouse. With the read ending 1 residue before the CDR3 end, the germline J gene is used to fill in that end. J is TRBJ2-5 and V is TRBV3; D tentatively reads TRBD1 or TRBD2 (5 bases each). Germline V gene sequence: CDR1 SNHLY, CDR2 FYNGKV (reference sequence). The CDR3 contains 14 residues. The ends were cut back, 2 bases at V and 1 base at J, with 7 bases in the middle. The CDR3 protein is CASSLSGDQDTQYF. Incomplete CDR3 DNA: TGTGCCAGCAGCTTATCGGGGGACCAAGACACCCAGTAC. The full variable domain, its missing parts supplied by reference TRBV3 and TRBJ2-5, is GPKVLQIPSHQIIDMGQMVTLNCDPVSNHLYFYWYKQILGQQMEFLVNFYNGKVMEKSKLFKDQFSVERPDGSYFTLKIQPTALEDSAVYFCASSLSGDQDTQYFGPGTRLLVL.

Worth noting for this clone: Gene names are mouse gene names. The observed sequence ends 1 residue before the CDR3 terminus, with the missing tail filled in from the germline J gene. This chain uses TRBV29 with TRBJ2-4; D is unresolved. Trimming took 5 bases from V and 3 from J, leaving 9 bases between them. The CDR3 totals 13 residues. The germline gives CDR1 MSHET, CDR2 SYDVDS. The sequenced CDR3 bases are TGTGCTAGCAGTACCCGACAACAAAACACCTTGTAC. Translated: CASSTRQQNTLY. The whole CDR3 sequence is CASSTRQQNTLYF. The whole variable domain, filled in from reference TRBV29 and TRBJ2-4, reads DMKVTQMPRYLIKRMGENVLLECGQDMSHETMYWYRQDPGLGLQLIYISYDVDSNSEGDIPKGYRVSRKKREHFSLILDSAKTNQTSVYFCASSTRQQNTLYFGAGTRLSVL.

Points on this clone: The genes and germline here are from mouse. The CDR3 is cut off 1 residue early in the read; its end comes from the germline J gene. The chain recombines TRBV4 with TRBJ1-1; D not resolved. Germline assignment: CDR1 LGHDT and CDR2 YNNKQL (reference sequence). The length of the CDR3 is 13 residues. Between the trimmed V and J ends, which lost 3 bases and 0 bases, there was a span of 5 bases. CDR3 bases read: TGTGCCAGCAGCTATGGGACAAACACAGAAGTCTTC. Protein: CASSYGTNTEVF. The full CDR3 sequence reads CASSYGTNTEVFF.

The table lists this clone with a count of one. Genes and germline are mouse. With the read ending 1 residue before the CDR3 end, the germline J gene is used to fill in that end. The chain links TRBV31 to TRBJ1-4; 7 nucleotides match TRBD1. The germline V gene has CDR1 GKSSPN and CDR2 SITVG. With V trimmed by 0 bases and J by 2 bases, 3 bases remained unmatched. CDR3 length: 15 amino acids. This CDR3 is CAWSLRDRSNERLFF. The CDR3 bases that were read are TGTGCCTGGAGTCTACGGGACAGATCCAACGAAAGATTATTT.

As to this clone: The genes and germline here are from mouse. Read coverage stops 1 residue before the CDR3 terminus; the germline J gene supplies the remainder. The rearrangement joins TRBV2 to TRBJ2-3; TRBD2 matches 7 bases. V was pared by 0 bases and J by 2 bases, with 5 bases of the junction left unmatched. CDR3 length: 16 amino acids. Germline V gene lookup returns CDR1 LGHNA and CDR2 YSYQKL. CDR3 region: CASSQDWWGVAETLYF. The CDR3 bases that were read are TGTGCCAGCAGCCAAGATTGGTGGGGGGTTGCAGAAACGCTGTAT.

A remark on this clone: Gene names refer to mouse genes. From the germline J gene comes the end of the CDR3, since the read stops 1 residue before it. This CDR3 is also generated by other DNA sequences in the sample. The gene calls are TRBV19 and TRBJ2-3; D tentatively fits TRBD1 or TRBD2 (5 bases each). This CDR3 comprises 14 residues. Per germline, CDR1 FNHDT and CDR2 SITEND (reference sequence). The V and J ends lost 2 bases and 1 base respectively, with 8 bases between them. CDR3 bases read: TGTGCCAGCAGTATTGCGGGGGGTGCAGAAACGCTGTAT. This encodes CASSIAGGAETLY. The whole CDR3 protein reads CASSIAGGAETLYF.

Remarks on this clone: Gene names denote mouse genes. The read finishes 1 residue shy of the CDR3 end, and the germline J gene is used to complete it. V gene TRBV29 combines with J gene TRBJ2-1, with 13 bases fitting TRBD2. CDR1 and CDR2 (germline): MSHET, SYDVDS. J gave up 7 bases and V 2 bases, and 8 bases lay outside the gene matches. CDR3 length equals 17 residues. This chain's CDR3 is CASSLEGLGGLEAEQFF. The part of the CDR3 DNA that was read is TGTGCTAGCAGTTTAGAAGGACTGGGGGGGCTTGAGGCTGAGCAGTTC.

On this clone itself: All gene names here are mouse names. The read stops 1 residue short of the end of the CDR3; the missing end is completed from the germline J gene. The V call is TRBV31, the J call TRBJ2-5; D might be TRBD2 (6 bases). The V end was cut by 0 bases, the J end by 3 bases, with 10 bases between. Germline CDR1 is GKSSPN and CDR2 is SITVG. The CDR3 consists of 14 residues. The sequenced CDR3 bases are TGTGCCTGGAGTCTAGTACTGGGTCAAGACACCCAGTAC. It specifies CAWSLVLGQDTQY. The whole CDR3 reads CAWSLVLGQDTQYF.

As concerns this clone: Mouse gene names apply. The CDR3 end falls 1 residue outside the read, so it is completed with the germline J gene. V is TRBV13-2 and J is TRBJ1-5, with 8 nucleotides matching TRBD1. V lost 3 bases to trimming and J lost 2 bases; unmatched junction nucleotides: 1. This CDR3 has 14 residues. Germline V gives CDR1 NNHNN, CDR2 SYGAGS (reference sequence). The CDR3: CASGVTGDNQAPLF. The CDR3 bases that were read are TGTGCCAGCGGTGTGACAGGGGACAACCAGGCTCCGCTT.